This TCR beta chain was sequenced in a study of T cell responses to AZD1222 COVID-19 vaccine. V was cut by 7 bases and J by 3 bases, with 12 bases left in between. The germline CDR1 and CDR2 sequences are LNHDA and SQIVND (reference sequence). CDR3 length equals 14 residues. This clone was counted a single time. The antigen is undetermined. Data came from immunoSEQ multiplex PCR; TCRdb stores just in-frame clones and leaves some out. The sample has 50,000 to 85,000 clones; 79% are singletons. Regarding the study as a whole: None of the repertoires were sampled until the peak T cell response had passed. Baseline antibody screening turned up just six seropositive AZD1222 recipients. White British people made up most donors, females outnumbered males, and clonal diversity was possibly underestimated.

The TCR originated in an adult in good health. The source was peripheral blood, collected on day 0 of MenACWY control vaccination. J is TRBJ2-2 and V is TRBV19; D ambiguous. DNA of the CDR3: TGTGCCAGTAAAGTTGGATATGACACCGGGGAGCTGTTTTTT. It translates to CASKVGYDTGELFF.